The subject of this entry is one T cell receptor beta chain. The antigen is undetermined. A read error may account for a junction end that differs from germline. Axillary draining lymph nodes of breast cancer patients supplied the node samples. MiXCR, run by TCRdb on the multiplex PCR reads, gives a single entry per CDR3 protein. The table has approximately 200,000 distinct CDR3 sequences, 25% to 40% seen once. This entry belongs to a study of breast tumors, draining lymph nodes, adjacent tissues. Study results and limitations: The data were judged consistent with most tumor T cells coming from lymph node and expanding in tumor. That most tumor T cells come from lymph nodes remained unproven. Tumors had less TCR diversity than lymph nodes, more than nontumor tissue. Luminal-like breast cancer showed significantly greater tumor-nontumor repertoire similarity than basal-like breast cancer did.

The sequence was obtained from a female donor with breast cancer. Some clones in this sample may be carry-over from other donors' samples. Sequencing was carried out using axillary lymph node tissue.

The CDR3 loop is CASSSALAGTSYERYF. The CDR3 coding sequence is TGTGCCAGCAGTTCCGCGCTAGCCGGGACCTCCTACGAGCGGTACTTC. The rearrangement joins TRBV12-3 or TRBV12-4 to TRBJ2-7; D could derive from TRBD1 or TRBD2 (5 bases each). The CDR3 loop spans 16 amino acids.